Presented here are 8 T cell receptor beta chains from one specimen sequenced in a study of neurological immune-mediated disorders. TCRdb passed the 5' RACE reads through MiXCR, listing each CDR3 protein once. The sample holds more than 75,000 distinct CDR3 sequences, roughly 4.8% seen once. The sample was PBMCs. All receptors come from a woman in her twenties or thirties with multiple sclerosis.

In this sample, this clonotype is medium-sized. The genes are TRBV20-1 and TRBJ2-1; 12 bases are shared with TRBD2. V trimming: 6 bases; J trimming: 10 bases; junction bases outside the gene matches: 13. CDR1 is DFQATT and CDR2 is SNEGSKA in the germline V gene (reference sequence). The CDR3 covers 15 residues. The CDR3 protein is CSAIRASGRAVEQFF. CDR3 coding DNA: TGCAGTGCCATTAGGGCTAGCGGGAGGGCCGTCGAGCAGTTCTTC.

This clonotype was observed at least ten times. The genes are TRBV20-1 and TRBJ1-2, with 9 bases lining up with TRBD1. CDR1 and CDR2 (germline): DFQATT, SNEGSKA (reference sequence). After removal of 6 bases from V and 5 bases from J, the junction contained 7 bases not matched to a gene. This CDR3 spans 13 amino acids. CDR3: CSAQQGAGYGYTF. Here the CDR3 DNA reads TGCAGTGCCCAACAGGGGGCGGGGTATGGCTACACCTTC.

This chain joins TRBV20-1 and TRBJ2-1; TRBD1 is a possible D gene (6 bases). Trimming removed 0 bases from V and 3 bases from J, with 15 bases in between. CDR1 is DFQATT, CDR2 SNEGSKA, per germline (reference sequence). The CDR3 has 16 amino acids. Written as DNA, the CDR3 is TGCAGTGCTAGAGATCCCCTCCGGACAGTCTACAATGAGCAGTTCTTC. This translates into CSARDPLRTVYNEQFF.

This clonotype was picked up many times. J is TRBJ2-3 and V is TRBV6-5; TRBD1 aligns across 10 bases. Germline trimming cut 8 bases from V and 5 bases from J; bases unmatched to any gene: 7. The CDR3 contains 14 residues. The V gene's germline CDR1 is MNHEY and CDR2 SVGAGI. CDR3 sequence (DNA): TGTGCCAGCGCCCCCCGGGACAGGGGAGATACGCAGTATTTT. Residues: CASAPRDRGDTQYF.

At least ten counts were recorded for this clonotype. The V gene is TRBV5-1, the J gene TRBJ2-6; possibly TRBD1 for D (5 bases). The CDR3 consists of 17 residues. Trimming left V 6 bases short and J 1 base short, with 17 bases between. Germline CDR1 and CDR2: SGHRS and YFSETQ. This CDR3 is CASTSNTPGSGANVLTF. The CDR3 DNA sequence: TGCGCCAGCACCTCCAATACCCCAGGGTCTGGGGCCAACGTCCTGACTTTC.

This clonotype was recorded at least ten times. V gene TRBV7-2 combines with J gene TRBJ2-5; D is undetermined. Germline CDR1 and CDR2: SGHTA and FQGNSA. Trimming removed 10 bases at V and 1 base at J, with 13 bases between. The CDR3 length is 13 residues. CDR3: CATSRNFQETQYF. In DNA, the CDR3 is TGTGCCACCTCCCGGAACTTCCAAGAGACCCAGTACTTC.

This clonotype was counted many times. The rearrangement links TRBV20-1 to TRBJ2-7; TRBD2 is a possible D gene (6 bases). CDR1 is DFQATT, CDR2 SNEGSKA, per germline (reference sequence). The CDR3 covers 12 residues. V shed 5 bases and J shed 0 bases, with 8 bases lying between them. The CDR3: CSAGRGSYEQYF. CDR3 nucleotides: TGCAGTGCTGGGCGGGGCTCCTACGAGCAGTACTTC.

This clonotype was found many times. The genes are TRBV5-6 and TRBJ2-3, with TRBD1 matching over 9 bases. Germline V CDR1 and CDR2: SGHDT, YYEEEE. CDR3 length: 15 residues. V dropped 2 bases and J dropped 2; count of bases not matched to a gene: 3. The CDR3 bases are TGTGCCAGCAGCTTACGACAGGGGGTCACAGATACGCAGTATTTT. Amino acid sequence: CASSLRQGVTDTQYF.